A single sample is the source of the 24 T cell receptor beta chains below, sequenced in a study of blood T cell repertoires in COVID-19. The protocol was immunoSEQ multiplex PCR, while the TCRdb copy is restricted to in-frame clones and leaves out a portion. In the table there are some 150,000 clones, about 87% of which are singletons. Input material: peripheral blood. The receptor source for this set is a woman aged 50 to 60 with acute or convalescent COVID-19.

V usage is TRBV19 and J usage is TRBJ1-1; 7 bases map to TRBD1. There are 16 residues in the CDR3. Germline CDR1 and CDR2: LNHDA and SQIVND (reference sequence). V was pared by 5 bases and J by 1 base, with 10 bases of the junction left unmatched. CDR3 sequence (DNA): TGTGCCAGTAGTCCCCAGGACAGGTCGACGAACACTGAAGCTTTCTTT. This translates into CASSPQDRSTNTEAFF.

This clone turned up a few times. Here the CDR3 reads CATMAGGNTGELFF. Written as DNA, the CDR3 is TGTGCCACCATGGCGGGGGGGAACACCGGGGAGCTGTTTTTT. The chain employs TRBV24-1 and TRBJ2-2; TRBD2 agrees at 8 bases. With V trimmed by 8 bases and J by 1 base, 2 bases remained unmatched. Germline CDR1 KGHDR, CDR2 SFDVKD. The CDR3 length is 14 residues.

The rearrangement links TRBV11-2 to TRBJ2-3; D gene ambiguous. V was trimmed by 1 base and J by 0 bases, leaving 5 bases between them. The CDR3 loop spans 14 amino acids. Per the germline V gene, CDR1 is SGHAT and CDR2 is FQNNGV. CDR3 in DNA: TGTGCCAGCAGCTTAGTTTCTAGCACAGATACGCAGTATTTT. It codes for CASSLVSSTDTQYF.

The chain employs TRBV6-2 or TRBV6-3 and TRBJ1-1, with a tentative D call TRBD1 (6 bases). The CDR3 runs 13 residues. CDR1 MNHEY and CDR2 SVGEGT come from the germline V gene. Trimming shortened V by 7 bases and J by 3 bases, and 12 bases separated the two germline ends. As DNA, the CDR3 is TGTGCCAGCATCCCAGGGGCAGACACTGAAGCTTTCTTT. Translated: CASIPGADTEAFF.

The chain joins TRBV9 to TRBJ2-1; 10 bases fit TRBD2. Germline V gene data show CDR1 as SGDLS and CDR2 as YYNGEE. The CDR3 consists of 18 residues. Trimming at V came to 0 bases and at J to 1 base, leaving 7 bases not matched to a gene. The CDR3 coding sequence is TGTGCCAGCAGCGTAGTTAGCGGGAGGACACTATCCTACAATGAGCAGTTCTTC. Translated: CASSVVSGRTLSYNEQFF.

CDR3 sequence: CASSRGQNTEAFF. The CDR3 coding sequence is TGCGCCAGCAGCCGCGGACAGAACACTGAAGCTTTCTTT. This chain joins TRBV5-1 and TRBJ1-1; D might be TRBD1 (5 bases). CDR3 length: 13 amino acids. Per the germline V gene, CDR1 is SGHRS and CDR2 is YFSETQ. The V and J ends lost 4 bases and 1 base respectively, with 8 bases between them. Based on the CDR3 plus reference TRBV5-1 and TRBJ1-1, the full variable domain is KAGVTQTPRYLIKTRGQQVTLSCSPISGHRSVSWYQQTPGQGLQFLFEYFSETQRNKGNFPGRFSGRQFSNSRSEMNVSTLELGDSALYLCASSRGQNTEAFFGQGTRLTVV.

The chain has TRBV5-4 and TRBJ2-3; a possible D gene is TRBD2 (6 bases). V lost 0 bases and J 4 bases, leaving 12 bases between the germline ends. CDR1 is SGHNT and CDR2 is YYREEE in the germline V gene (reference sequence). The CDR3 length is 15 residues. The CDR3 DNA reads TGTGCCAGCAGCTTGGCTAGCGCCTTCGCAGATACGCAGTATTTT. Translation gives CASSLASAFADTQYF.

V gene TRBV21-1 combines with J gene TRBJ2-7; TRBD1, the D gene given by the table, was not confirmed from the DNA. TRBV21-1 is a listed pseudogene. The CDR3 has 13 amino acids. The CDR3 is CASWGTVDYEQYF. The CDR3 bases are TGTGCCAGCTGGGGGACAGTGGATTACGAGCAGTACTTC.

J is TRBJ2-1 and V is TRBV9, with D maybe TRBD2 (6 bases). The CDR3 spans 17 residues. CDR1 and CDR2 (germline): SGDLS, YYNGEE. The germline V and J ends were trimmed by 0 bases and 6 bases, with 19 bases remaining between them. This chain's CDR3 is CASSVEGLWRVGNEQFF. CDR3 DNA: TGTGCCAGCAGCGTAGAGGGTCTGTGGAGGGTGGGCAATGAGCAGTTCTTC.

The chain recombines TRBV6-2 or TRBV6-3 with TRBJ2-3; 9 bases are shared with TRBD2. This CDR3 contains 16 residues. Germline values: CDR1 MNHEY, CDR2 SVGEGT. Trimming cost V 2 bases and J 2 bases; bases outside gene matches: 5. CDR3 protein: CASSYGEREVTDTQYF. The CDR3 DNA reads TGTGCCAGCAGTTACGGGGAGCGGGAGGTCACAGATACGCAGTATTTT.

V and J are TRBV6-6 and TRBJ2-2; 11 bases line up with TRBD2. Germline-derived CDR1 and CDR2 are MNHNY and SVGAGI (reference sequence). J lost 3 bases, V lost 5 bases, and 5 bases had no gene match. This CDR3 region has 16 residues. CDR3 nucleotide sequence: TGTGCCAGCAGTAAACTAGCGGGAGTGGACACCGGGGAGCTGTTTTTT. Its translation is CASSKLAGVDTGELFF.

V usage is TRBV6-6 and J usage is TRBJ1-1; possible D gene TRBD1, 5 bases. The CDR3 sequence is 13 residues long. Trimming removed 4 bases from V and 7 bases from J, with 13 bases in between. From germline, CDR1 is MNHNY and CDR2 SVGAGI (reference sequence). CDR3 loop: CASSFQKGFEAFF. In DNA, the CDR3 is TGTGCCAGCAGTTTCCAGAAGGGGTTTGAAGCTTTCTTT.

The V gene is TRBV5-1, the J gene TRBJ2-2; tentative D call: TRBD1 (5 bases). Germline CDR1 is SGHRS and CDR2 is YFSETQ. CDR3 length: 16 amino acids. V dropped 0 bases and J dropped 4 bases, with 13 bases sitting between them. CDR3 sequence (DNA): TGCGCCAGCAGCTTGGACCCCCAGGGTGGCACCGGGGAGCTGTTTTTT. Its protein product is CASSLDPQGGTGELFF.

The V gene is TRBV6-6, the J gene TRBJ2-7, with a weak D call TRBD2 (6 bases). V lost 6 bases to trimming and J lost 3 bases, with 9 bases between them. CDR3 length equals 12 residues. Germline assignment: CDR1 MNHNY and CDR2 SVGAGI (reference sequence). The CDR3 DNA reads as TGTGCCAGCAGCCCGACTAGCTACGAGCAGTACTTC. Translating it yields CASSPTSYEQYF.

This chain connects TRBV9 to TRBJ2-1, with 7 bases lining up with TRBD2. V shed 4 bases, J shed 5 bases, and the junction held 9 bases outside the gene matches. This CDR3 is 15 amino acids long. CDR1 is SGDLS, CDR2 YYNGEE, per germline. CDR3 in amino acids: CASSPSAGPNNEQFF. The DNA of the CDR3 is TGTGCCAGCAGCCCCTCAGCGGGGCCTAACAATGAGCAGTTCTTC.

The rearrangement links TRBV7-2 to TRBJ2-7; 8 bases agree with TRBD1. The CDR3 runs to 15 residues. Trimming cost V 1 base and J 0 bases; bases outside gene matches: 2. The germline CDR1 and CDR2 sequences are SGHTA and FQGNSA. The CDR3 spells CASSLDRGVSYEQYF. CDR3 nucleotide sequence: TGTGCCAGCAGCTTAGACAGGGGGGTCTCCTACGAGCAGTACTTC.

The rearrangement uses TRBV30 and TRBJ1-2; the D is unclear. Trimming stripped 0 bases from V and 5 bases from J, with 4 bases between. This CDR3 spans 11 amino acids. From germline, CDR1 is GTSNPN and CDR2 SVGIG (reference sequence). CDR3 DNA: TGTGCCTGGAGTGTTTATTATGGCTACACCTTC. Amino acids: CAWSVYYGYTF.

The chain links TRBV6-5 to TRBJ2-7; 8 bases line up with TRBD1. CDR1 is MNHEY, CDR2 SVGAGI, per germline. The CDR3 loop spans 12 amino acids. V dropped 6 bases and J dropped 5; count of bases not matched to a gene: 3. The CDR3 region has the DNA TGTGCCAGCAGCAAGACAGGGGACGAGCAGTACTTC. Its translation: CASSKTGDEQYF.

The chain uses TRBV7-2 and TRBJ2-7; 7 bases match TRBD2. The germline V gene encodes CDR1 SGHTA and CDR2 FQGNSA. V was pared by 5 bases and J by 0 bases, with 4 bases of the junction left unmatched. There are 14 residues in the CDR3. In DNA form, the CDR3 reads TGTGCCAGCAGCCTAGGGACTACCTCCTACGAGCAGTACTTC. This translates into CASSLGTTSYEQYF.

V is TRBV6-5 and J is TRBJ1-2; D ambiguous. Germline V gives CDR1 MNHEY, CDR2 SVGAGI. The CDR3 consists of 14 residues. The V end lost 6 bases, the J end lost 3 bases, and 14 bases lay between the germline ends. The CDR3 region has the DNA TGTGCCAGCAGGGTGGTCCGCGAGGACTATGGCTACACCTTC. The encoded protein is CASRVVREDYGYTF.

This chain joins TRBV7-2 and TRBJ1-2, with D unclear. The CDR3 is made up of 12 amino acids. Germline values: CDR1 SGHTA, CDR2 FQGNSA. Trimming took off 8 bases at V and 3 bases at J, with 10 bases between the two ends. CDR3 nucleotides: TGTGCCAGCTCCTCACAGCACTATGGCTACACCTTC. Protein sequence: CASSSQHYGYTF.

This clone has a single count. The rearrangement uses TRBV29-1 and TRBJ1-2; no definite D call. This CDR3 is built from 14 residues. The V gene lost 3 bases and the J gene lost 4 bases, with 15 bases spanning the gap. CDR1 is SQVTM, CDR2 ANQGSEA, per germline. The DNA of the CDR3 is TGCAGCGTTGATTCCGAACCTCCGGGCTATGGCTACACCTTC. Translation gives CSVDSEPPGYGYTF.

The gene calls are TRBV12-3 or TRBV12-4 and TRBJ1-5, with D possibly matching TRBD1 (5 bases). The CDR3 totals 13 residues. V was trimmed by 3 bases and J by 9 bases, leaving 12 bases between them. The CDR3 here is CASSLGGSRPQHF. The CDR3 nucleotides read TGTGCCAGCAGTTTGGGGGGTTCAAGGCCCCAGCATTTT.

In nucleotides, the CDR3 is TGCAGCGTCGACAGGGGGCTAGGGGAAAAACTGTTTTTT. Translating it yields CSVDRGLGEKLFF. This chain connects TRBV29-1 to TRBJ1-4; 10 bases match TRBD1. Germline V gives CDR1 SQVTM, CDR2 ANQGSEA. The V gene end was trimmed by 6 bases and the J gene end by 8 bases; junction bases not matched to a gene: 6. There are 13 residues in the CDR3. The whole variable domain, filled in from reference TRBV29-1 and TRBJ1-4, reads SAVISQKPSRDICQRGTSLTIQCQVDSQVTMMFWYRQQPGQSLTLIATANQGSEATYESGFVIDKFPISRPNLTFSTLTVSNMSPEDSSIYLCSVDRGLGEKLFFGSGTQLSVL.